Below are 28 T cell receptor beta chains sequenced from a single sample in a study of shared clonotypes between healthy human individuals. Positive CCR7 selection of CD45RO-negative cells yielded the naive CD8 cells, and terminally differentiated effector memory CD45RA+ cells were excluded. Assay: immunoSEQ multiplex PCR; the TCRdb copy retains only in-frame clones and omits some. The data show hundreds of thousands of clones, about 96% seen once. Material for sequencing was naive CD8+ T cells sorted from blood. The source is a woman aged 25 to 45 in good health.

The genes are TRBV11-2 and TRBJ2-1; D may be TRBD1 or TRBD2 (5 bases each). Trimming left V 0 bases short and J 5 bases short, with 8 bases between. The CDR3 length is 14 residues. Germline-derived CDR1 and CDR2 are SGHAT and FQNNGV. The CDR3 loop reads CASSLDPGHNEQFF. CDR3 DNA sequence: TGTGCCAGCAGCTTAGATCCGGGACACAATGAGCAGTTCTTC.

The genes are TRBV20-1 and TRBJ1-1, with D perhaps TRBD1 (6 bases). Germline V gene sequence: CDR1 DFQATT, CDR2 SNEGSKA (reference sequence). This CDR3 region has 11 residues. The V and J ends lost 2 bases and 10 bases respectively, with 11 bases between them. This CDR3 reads CSARQGQAAFF. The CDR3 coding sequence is TGCAGTGCTAGACAGGGGCAGGCAGCTTTCTTT.

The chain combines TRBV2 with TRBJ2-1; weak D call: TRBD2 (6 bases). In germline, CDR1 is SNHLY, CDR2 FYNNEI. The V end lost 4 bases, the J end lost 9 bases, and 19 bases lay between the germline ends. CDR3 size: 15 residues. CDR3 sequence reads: CASSGGTSSVAEQFF. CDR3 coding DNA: TGTGCCAGCAGTGGGGGGACCTCTAGCGTGGCTGAGCAGTTCTTC.

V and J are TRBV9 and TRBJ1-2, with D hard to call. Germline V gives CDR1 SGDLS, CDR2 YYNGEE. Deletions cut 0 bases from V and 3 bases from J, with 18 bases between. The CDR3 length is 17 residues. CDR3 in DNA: TGTGCCAGCAGCGTAGCTCAAAAGCCCTCCTTGGACTATGGCTACACCTTC. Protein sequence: CASSVAQKPSLDYGYTF.

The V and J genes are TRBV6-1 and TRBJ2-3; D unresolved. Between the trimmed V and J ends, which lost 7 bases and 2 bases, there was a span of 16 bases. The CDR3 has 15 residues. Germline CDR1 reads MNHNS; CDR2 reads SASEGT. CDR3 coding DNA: TGTGCCAGCACTCCCTATTTGTATGACACAGATACGCAGTATTTT. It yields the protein CASTPYLYDTDTQYF.

The CDR3, as DNA: TGTGCCAGCAGCTTAGACATCTACCAAGAGACCCAGTACTTC. It specifies CASSLDIYQETQYF. V and J are TRBV7-6 and TRBJ2-5; D is uncertain. There are 14 residues in the CDR3. Looked up from germline, CDR1 is SGHVS and CDR2 is FNYEAQ. V lost 1 base and J 0 bases, leaving 6 bases between the germline ends.

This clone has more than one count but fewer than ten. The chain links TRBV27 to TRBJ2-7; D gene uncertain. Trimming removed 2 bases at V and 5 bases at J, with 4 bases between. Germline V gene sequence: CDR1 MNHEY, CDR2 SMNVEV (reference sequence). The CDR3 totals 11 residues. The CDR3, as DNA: TGTGCCAGCAGTTTAATGGACGAGCAGTACTTC. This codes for CASSLMDEQYF.

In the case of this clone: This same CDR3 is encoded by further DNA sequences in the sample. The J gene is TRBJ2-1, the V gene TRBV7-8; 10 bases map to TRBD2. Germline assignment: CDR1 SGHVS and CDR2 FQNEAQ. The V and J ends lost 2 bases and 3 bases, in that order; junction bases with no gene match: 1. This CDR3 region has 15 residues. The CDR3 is CASSLLAGDYNEQFF. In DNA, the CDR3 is TGTGCCAGCAGCTTACTAGCGGGAGACTACAATGAGCAGTTCTTC.

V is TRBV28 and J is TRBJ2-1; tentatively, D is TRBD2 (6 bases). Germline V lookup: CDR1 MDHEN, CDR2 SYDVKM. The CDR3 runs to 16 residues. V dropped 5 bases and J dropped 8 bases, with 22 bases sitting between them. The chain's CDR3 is CASSPLRAGSWHEQFF. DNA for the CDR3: TGTGCCAGCAGTCCACTTAGGGCGGGAAGTTGGCATGAGCAGTTCTTC. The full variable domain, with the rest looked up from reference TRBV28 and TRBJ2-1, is DVKVTQSSRYLVKRTGEKVFLECVQDMDHENMFWYRQDPGLGLRLIYFSYDVKMKEKGDIPEGYSVSREKKERFSLILESASTNQTSMYLCASSPLRAGSWHEQFFGPGTRLTVL.

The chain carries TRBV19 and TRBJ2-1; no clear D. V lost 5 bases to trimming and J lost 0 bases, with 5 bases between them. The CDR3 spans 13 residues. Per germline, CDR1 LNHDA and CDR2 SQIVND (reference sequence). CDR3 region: CASSLYSYNEQFF. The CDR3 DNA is TGTGCCAGTAGTCTGTACTCCTACAATGAGCAGTTCTTC. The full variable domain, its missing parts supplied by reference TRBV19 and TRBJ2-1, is DGGITQSPKYLFRKEGQNVTLSCEQNLNHDAMYWYRQDPGQGLRLIYYSQIVNDFQKGDIAEGYSVSREKKESFPLTVTSAQKNPTAFYLCASSLYSYNEQFFGPGTRLTVL.

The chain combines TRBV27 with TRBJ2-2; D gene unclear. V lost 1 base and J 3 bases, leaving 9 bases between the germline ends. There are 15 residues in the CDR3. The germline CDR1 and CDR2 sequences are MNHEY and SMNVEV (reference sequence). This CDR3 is CASSLWQEYTGELFF. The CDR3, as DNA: TGTGCCAGCAGTTTATGGCAGGAGTACACCGGGGAGCTGTTTTTT.

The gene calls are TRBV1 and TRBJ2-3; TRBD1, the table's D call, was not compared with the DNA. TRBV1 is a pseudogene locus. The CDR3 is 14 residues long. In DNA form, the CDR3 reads TGCACCAGCAGCCAACCCCTCAGATCAGATACGCAGTATTTT. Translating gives CTSSQPLRSDTQYF.

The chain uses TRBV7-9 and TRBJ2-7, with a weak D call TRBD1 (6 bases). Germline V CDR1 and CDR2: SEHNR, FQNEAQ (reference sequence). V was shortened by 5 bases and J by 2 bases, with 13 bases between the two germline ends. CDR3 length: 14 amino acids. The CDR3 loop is CASSLGAGAYEQYF. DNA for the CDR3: TGTGCCAGCAGCCTGGGGGCAGGGGCCTACGAGCAGTACTTC.

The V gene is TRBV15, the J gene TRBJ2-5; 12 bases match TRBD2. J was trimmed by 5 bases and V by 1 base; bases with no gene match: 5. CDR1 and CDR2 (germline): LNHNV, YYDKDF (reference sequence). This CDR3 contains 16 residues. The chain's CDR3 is CATSRATSGSRETQYF. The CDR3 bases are TGTGCCACCAGCAGAGCGACTAGCGGGAGTCGGGAGACCCAGTACTTC.

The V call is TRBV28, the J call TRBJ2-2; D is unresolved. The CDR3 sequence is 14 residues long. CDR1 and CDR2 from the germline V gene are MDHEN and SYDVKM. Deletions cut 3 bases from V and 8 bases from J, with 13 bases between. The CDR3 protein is CASSLERLGGELFF. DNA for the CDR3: TGTGCCAGCAGTTTGGAGAGGCTGGGGGGGGAGCTGTTTTTT.

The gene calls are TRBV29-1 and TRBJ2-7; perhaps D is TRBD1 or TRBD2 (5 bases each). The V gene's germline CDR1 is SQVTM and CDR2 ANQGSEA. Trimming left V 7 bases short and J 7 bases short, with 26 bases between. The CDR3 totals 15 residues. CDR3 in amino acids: CSARLEATPGWEQYF. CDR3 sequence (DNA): TGCAGCGCCCGACTGGAGGCTACCCCAGGGTGGGAGCAGTACTTC.

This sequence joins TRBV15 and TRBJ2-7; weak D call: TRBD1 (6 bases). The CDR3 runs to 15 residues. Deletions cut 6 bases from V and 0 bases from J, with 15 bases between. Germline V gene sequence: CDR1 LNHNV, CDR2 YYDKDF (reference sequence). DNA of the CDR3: TGTGCCACCAGGAAGGGGGACACCTTCTCCTACGAGCAGTACTTC. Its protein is CATRKGDTFSYEQYF.

The CDR3 nucleotides read TGCAGTGGTTCAGGGTGGAATGAGCAGTTCTTC. This translates into CSGSGWNEQFF. V gene TRBV20-1 combines with J gene TRBJ2-1; tentatively, D is TRBD1 (5 bases). The CDR3 has 11 amino acids. CDR1 and CDR2 (germline): DFQATT, SNEGSKA (reference sequence). Trimming cost V 7 bases and J 7 bases, with 11 bases left between them.

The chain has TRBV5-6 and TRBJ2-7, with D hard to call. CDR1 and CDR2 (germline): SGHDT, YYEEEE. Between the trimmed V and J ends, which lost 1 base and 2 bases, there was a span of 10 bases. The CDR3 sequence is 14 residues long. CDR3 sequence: CASSLSLGTYEQYF. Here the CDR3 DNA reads TGTGCCAGCAGCTTGTCCCTGGGAACCTACGAGCAGTACTTC.

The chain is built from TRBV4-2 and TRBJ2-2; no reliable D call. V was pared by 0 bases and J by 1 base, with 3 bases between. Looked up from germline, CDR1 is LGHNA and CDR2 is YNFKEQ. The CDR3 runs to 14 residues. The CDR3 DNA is TGTGCCAGCAGCCAAGAACTGAACACCGGGGAGCTGTTTTTT. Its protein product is CASSQELNTGELFF.

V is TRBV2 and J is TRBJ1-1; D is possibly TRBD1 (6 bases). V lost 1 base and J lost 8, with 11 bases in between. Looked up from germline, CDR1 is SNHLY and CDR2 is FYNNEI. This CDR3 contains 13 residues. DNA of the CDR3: TGTGCCAGCAGTGAAGGACAGGCCTCAGAAGCTTTCTTT. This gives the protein CASSEGQASEAFF. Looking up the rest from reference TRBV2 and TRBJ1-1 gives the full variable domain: EPEVTQTPSHQVTQMGQEVILRCVPISNHLYFYWYRQILGQKVEFLVSFYNNEISEKSEIFDDQFSVERPDGSNFTLKIRSTKLEDSAMYFCASSEGQASEAFFGQGTRLTVV.

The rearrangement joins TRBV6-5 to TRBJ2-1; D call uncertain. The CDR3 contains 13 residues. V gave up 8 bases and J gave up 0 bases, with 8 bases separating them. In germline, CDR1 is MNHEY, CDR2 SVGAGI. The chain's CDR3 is CASGESSYNEQFF. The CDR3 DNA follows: TGTGCCAGCGGGGAAAGCTCCTACAATGAGCAGTTCTTC.

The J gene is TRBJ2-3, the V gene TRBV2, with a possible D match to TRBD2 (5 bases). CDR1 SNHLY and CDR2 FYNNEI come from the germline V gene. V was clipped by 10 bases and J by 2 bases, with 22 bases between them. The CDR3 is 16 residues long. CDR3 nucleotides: TGTGCCACCGTGCTGGGAGCCGGCGCCATCACAGATACGCAGTATTTT. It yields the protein CATVLGAGAITDTQYF.

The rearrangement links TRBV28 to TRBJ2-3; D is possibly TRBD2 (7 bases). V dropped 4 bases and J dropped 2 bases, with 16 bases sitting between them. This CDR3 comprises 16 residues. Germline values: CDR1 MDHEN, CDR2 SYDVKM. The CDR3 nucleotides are TGTGCCAGCAGTTCAGCAAAGCGGGACATCACAGATACGCAGTATTTT. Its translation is CASSSAKRDITDTQYF.

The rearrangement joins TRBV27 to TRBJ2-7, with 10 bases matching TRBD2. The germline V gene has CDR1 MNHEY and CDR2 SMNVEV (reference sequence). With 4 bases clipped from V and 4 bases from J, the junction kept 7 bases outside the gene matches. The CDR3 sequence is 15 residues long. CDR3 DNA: TGTGCCAGCAGTTGGAGCGGGAGGGCCGGGTACGAGCAGTACTTC. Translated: CASSWSGRAGYEQYF.

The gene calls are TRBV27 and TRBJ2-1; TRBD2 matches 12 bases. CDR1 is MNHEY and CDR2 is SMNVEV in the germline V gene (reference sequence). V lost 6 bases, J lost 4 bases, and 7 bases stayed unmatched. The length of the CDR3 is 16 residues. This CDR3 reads CASSLGLAGIYNEQFF. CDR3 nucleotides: TGTGCCAGCAGCCTTGGACTAGCGGGAATTTACAATGAGCAGTTCTTC.

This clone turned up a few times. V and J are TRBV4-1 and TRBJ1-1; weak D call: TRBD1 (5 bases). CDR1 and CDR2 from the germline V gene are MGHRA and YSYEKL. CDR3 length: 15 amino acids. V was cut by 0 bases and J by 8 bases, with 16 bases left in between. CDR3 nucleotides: TGCGCCAGCAGCCAAGAGCAGGTCGGGGCTCTCGAAGCTTTCTTT. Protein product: CASSQEQVGALEAFF.

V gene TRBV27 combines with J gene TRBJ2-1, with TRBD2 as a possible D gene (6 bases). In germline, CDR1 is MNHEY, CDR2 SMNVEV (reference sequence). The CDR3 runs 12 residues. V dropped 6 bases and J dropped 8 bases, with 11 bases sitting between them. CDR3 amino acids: CASSPTSHEQFF. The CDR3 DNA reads TGTGCCAGCAGCCCGACTAGTCATGAGCAGTTCTTC.